The 17 T cell receptor beta chains in this list originate from one sample, sequenced in a study of shared clonotypes between healthy human individuals. Terminally differentiated effector memory CD45RA+ cells were excluded by CCR7 positive selection of CD45RO-negative cells. The protocol was immunoSEQ multiplex PCR, while the TCRdb copy is restricted to in-frame clones and leaves out a portion. The sample lists about 750,000 clones; 80% to 95% were seen once. Sequencing input: naive CD8+ T cells sorted from blood. These receptors came from a man aged 30 to 39 in good health.

The chain combines TRBV6-5 with TRBJ2-7, with 9 bases fitting TRBD2. The germline CDR1 and CDR2 sequences are MNHEY and SVGAGI. V shed 0 bases and J 7 bases; nucleotides not matched to a gene: 7. The CDR3 sequence is 15 residues long. The CDR3 coding sequence is TGTGCCAGCAGTTACTCGTCTAGCGGGGACCGGGAGCAGTACTTC. Encoded protein: CASSYSSSGDREQYF.

The chain is built from TRBV4-1 and TRBJ2-7; 8 positions match TRBD2. The CDR3 extends over 16 amino acids. V lost 0 bases, J lost 4 bases, and 8 bases stayed unmatched. Germline V gene sequence: CDR1 MGHRA, CDR2 YSYEKL. Here the CDR3 DNA reads TGCGCCAGCAGCCAAGATACGTCTAGCGGGTGGTACGAGCAGTACTTC. Translated: CASSQDTSSGWYEQYF.

The V and J genes are TRBV25-1 and TRBJ2-5, with TRBD1 matching 12 bases. This CDR3 is 17 amino acids long. The V gene's germline CDR1 is MGHDK and CDR2 SYGVNS. V was pared by 4 bases and J by 4 bases, with 10 bases of the junction left unmatched. The CDR3 DNA reads as TGTGCCAGCAGTGGATGGGGACAGGGGGCGTCCTTAGAGACCCAGTACTTC. It yields the protein CASSGWGQGASLETQYF.

For the CDR3, the DNA is TGTGCCAGCAGCCAAGACTCGGTGGGCAATGAGCAGTTCTTC. Translated: CASSQDSVGNEQFF. J is TRBJ2-1 and V is TRBV9; D is uncertain. The CDR3 runs 14 residues. V shed 4 bases and J shed 6 bases, with 14 bases lying between them. Germline V gives CDR1 SGDLS, CDR2 YYNGEE. The complete variable domain, with remaining parts taken from reference TRBV9 and TRBJ2-1, reads DSGVTQTPKHLITATGQRVTLRCSPRSGDLSVYWYQQSLDQGLQFLIQYYNGEERAKGNILERFSAQQFPDLHSELNLSSLELGDSALYFCASSQDSVGNEQFFGPGTRLTVL.

The genes are TRBV29-1 and TRBJ2-5, with D perhaps matching TRBD1 or TRBD2 (5 bases each). The CDR3 is made up of 14 amino acids. The germline gives CDR1 SQVTM, CDR2 ANQGSEA. Trimming stripped 3 bases from V and 0 bases from J, with 11 bases between. In DNA form, the CDR3 reads TGCAGCGTTGAGGGACCCCACTACCAAGAGACCCAGTACTTC. Its translation: CSVEGPHYQETQYF.

CDR3 nucleotides: TGTGCCTGGATCGGGGGGGACGGGACTCGCTCTGGAAACACCATATATTTT. Its protein product is CAWIGGDGTRSGNTIYF. The rearrangement uses TRBV30 and TRBJ1-3, with D perhaps TRBD1 (5 bases). V dropped 4 bases and J dropped 0 bases, with 19 bases sitting between them. The CDR3 covers 17 residues. Germline assignment: CDR1 GTSNPN and CDR2 SVGIG (reference sequence). Together with reference TRBV30 and TRBJ1-3, the CDR3 gives the full variable domain: SQTIHQWPATLVQPVGSPLSLECTVEGTSNPNLYWYRQAAGRGLQLLFYSVGIGQISSEVPQNLSASRPQDRQFILSSKKLLLSDSGFYLCAWIGGDGTRSGNTIYFGEGSWLTVV.

J is TRBJ2-1 and V is TRBV12-5; TRBD1 aligns across 8 bases. With 0 bases clipped from V and 4 bases from J, the junction kept 8 bases outside the gene matches. CDR1 is LGHNT and CDR2 is FRNRAP in the germline V gene. The CDR3 loop spans 17 amino acids. Here the CDR3 DNA reads TGTGCTAGTGGTTTGGTATCTGGGACAGGATATTACAATGAGCAGTTCTTC. The encoded protein is CASGLVSGTGYYNEQFF.

The J gene is TRBJ2-1, the V gene TRBV7-2; the D call may be TRBD1 or TRBD2 (5 bases each). CDR1 SGHTA and CDR2 FQGNSA come from the germline V gene. CDR3 length equals 17 residues. V was shortened by 4 bases and J by 1 base, with 17 bases between the two germline ends. The chain's CDR3 is CASSSGDGAESYNEQFF. In DNA, the CDR3 is TGTGCCAGCAGCTCCGGGGACGGAGCGGAGTCCTACAATGAGCAGTTCTTC.

This sequence joins TRBV11-3 and TRBJ2-1, with 7 bases matching TRBD2. Trimming cost V 5 bases and J 8 bases; bases outside gene matches: 21. CDR3 length: 18 residues. CDR1 is SGHNT, CDR2 YENEEA, per germline. Written as DNA, the CDR3 is TGTGCCAGCAGCCCGCGACTGGGCGGGAGCAAAAACGCGGATGAGCAGTTCTTC. It translates to CASSPRLGGSKNADEQFF.

As regards this clone: Other DNA variants within this sample encode the same CDR3. The genes are TRBV27 and TRBJ2-7; D gene ambiguous. The germline V gene has CDR1 MNHEY and CDR2 SMNVEV (reference sequence). The V gene lost 2 bases and the J gene lost 2 bases, with 7 bases spanning the gap. CDR3 size: 13 residues. CDR3 region: CASSLAETYEQYF. The CDR3 region has the DNA TGTGCCAGCAGTTTAGCGGAAACCTACGAGCAGTACTTC.

This sequence joins TRBV19 and TRBJ2-1; D might be TRBD2 (7 bases). CDR1 is LNHDA and CDR2 is SQIVND in the germline V gene (reference sequence). This CDR3 is 15 amino acids long. Deletions cut 2 bases from V and 4 bases from J, with 12 bases between. The CDR3 nucleotides are TGTGCCAGTAGTATAACACAGGGAGGGTACAATGAGCAGTTCTTC. It is translated as CASSITQGGYNEQFF.

This clone has just one count. J is TRBJ2-1 and V is TRBV13; 12 bases map to TRBD2. V gave up 2 bases and J gave up 4 bases; unmatched junction bases: 6. The CDR3 has 17 amino acids. Germline V gene lookup returns CDR1 PRHDT and CDR2 FYEKMQ (reference sequence). Written as DNA, the CDR3 is TGTGCCAGCAGCTTACAGGGGGGGACTAGCGGGTACAATGAGCAGTTCTTC. Protein: CASSLQGGTSGYNEQFF. Supplemented by reference TRBV13 and TRBJ2-1, the full variable domain reads AAGVIQSPRHLIKEKRETATLKCYPIPRHDTVYWYQQGPGQDPQFLISFYEKMQSDKGSIPDRFSAQQFSDYHSELNMSSLELGDSALYFCASSLQGGTSGYNEQFFGPGTRLTVL.

This sequence joins TRBV20-1 and TRBJ2-1; D call uncertain. The V end was cut by 2 bases, the J end by 6 bases, with 5 bases between. The CDR3 covers 11 residues. Germline assignment: CDR1 DFQATT and CDR2 SNEGSKA (reference sequence). In DNA, the CDR3 is TGCAGTGCTAGACTAACCAATGAGCAGTTCTTC. Amino acids: CSARLTNEQFF.

This chain uses TRBV28 with TRBJ2-7; D might be TRBD2 (6 bases). V was cut by 3 bases and J by 6 bases, with 12 bases left in between. The germline gives CDR1 MDHEN, CDR2 SYDVKM. The CDR3 consists of 13 residues. CDR3 in DNA: TGTGCCAGCAGTTTTGGCGGGGTCCGCGAGCAGTACTTC. This codes for CASSFGGVREQYF. Filled out from reference TRBV28 and TRBJ2-7, the complete variable domain reads DVKVTQSSRYLVKRTGEKVFLECVQDMDHENMFWYRQDPGLGLRLIYFSYDVKMKEKGDIPEGYSVSREKKERFSLILESASTNQTSMYLCASSFGGVREQYFGPGTRLTVT.

J is TRBJ2-3 and V is TRBV7-8; 13 bases are a match to TRBD2. Trimming took 5 bases from V and 2 from J; bases not matched to a gene: 4. CDR3 length equals 16 residues. CDR1 is SGHVS, CDR2 FQNEAQ, per germline. The CDR3 region has the DNA TGTGCCAGCAGCAGAGGGACTAGCGGGGACACAGATACGCAGTATTTT. It encodes CASSRGTSGDTDTQYF. Variable domain in full (rest from reference TRBV7-8 and TRBJ2-3): GAGVSQSPRYKVAKRGQDVALRCDPISGHVSLFWYQQALGQGPEFLTYFQNEAQLDKSGLPSDRFFAERPEGSVSTLKIQRTQQEDSAVYLCASSRGTSGDTDTQYFGPGTRLTVL.

The chain uses TRBV7-9 and TRBJ2-7; D is unclear. The germline gives CDR1 SEHNR, CDR2 FQNEAQ (reference sequence). The CDR3 has 17 residues. V was pared by 5 bases and J by 3 bases, with 23 bases between. The CDR3 sequence: CASSGDGSADSIYEQYF. CDR3 sequence (DNA): TGTGCCAGCAGCGGAGATGGATCGGCCGATTCAATCTACGAGCAGTACTTC.

This clone appeared once. This chain joins TRBV6-5 and TRBJ1-1; D possibly corresponds to TRBD1 (6 bases). The V gene lost 2 bases and the J gene lost 0 bases, with 13 bases spanning the gap. Germline CDR1 reads MNHEY; CDR2 reads SVGAGI. CDR3 length: 16 residues. Written as DNA, the CDR3 is TGTGCCAGCAGTTACGCCGCACAGGGCATGAACACTGAAGCTTTCTTT. Amino acid sequence: CASSYAAQGMNTEAFF.